A selection of T cell receptor beta chains follows, all from one sample in a study of shared clonotypes between healthy human individuals. The protocol was immunoSEQ multiplex PCR, while the TCRdb copy is restricted to in-frame clones and leaves out a portion. The table has hundreds of thousands of clones, about 90% seen once. Sequences were obtained from naive CD8+ T cells sorted from blood. The receptor source for this set is a man under 40 in good health. The CDR3 runs from the conserved cysteine through the conserved F or W. The order of the fields is V gene, J gene, D gene, CDR3 length, clone size, CDR3 DNA, CDR3 protein. D genes are given only for firm matches. Expanded clones get a size class; other rows say once, few or many, or leave the size out.

>TRBV7-2|TRBJ2-5|NA|12|NA
TGTGCCAGCACCGCGGGGGCAGGGGCCCAGTACTTC
CASTAGAGAQYF
>TRBV5-1|TRBJ1-2|NA|15|NA
TGCGCCAGCAGCTTGGTAGGCGGGGACCCGAGGGGCTACACCTTC
CASSLVGGDPRGYTF
>TRBV10-2|TRBJ2-2|TRBD2|17|NA
TGCGCCAGCAGTGATTCGCGTCTAGCGGTGAACACCGGGGAGCTGTTTTTT
CASSDSRLAVNTGELFF
>TRBV18|TRBJ2-7|NA|13|NA
TGTGCCAGCTCACCACCAGCTCCCTACGAGCAGTACTTC
CASSPPAPYEQYF
>TRBV5-4|TRBJ2-7|TRBD1|14|NA
TGTGCCAGCAGCTCAGGACAGGGGAACTACGAGCAGTACTTC
CASSSGQGNYEQYF
>TRBV29-1|TRBJ2-7|TRBD1|12|NA
TGCAGCGTTGGACAGGGTACAGGCGAGCAGTACTTC
CSVGQGTGEQYF
>TRBV19|TRBJ2-3|NA|14|once
TGTGCCAGTAGCCGCTCCTGGGGCACAGATACGCAGTATTTT
CASSRSWGTDTQYF
>TRBV10-3|TRBJ1-3|NA|14|NA
TGTGCCATCAGTGAGTCGGGGACTGGAAACACCATATATTTT
CAISESGTGNTIYF
>TRBV27|TRBJ1-1|TRBD1|14|NA
TGTGCCAGCAGGCAGGGGGTGATGAACACTGAAGCTTTCTTT
CASRQGVMNTEAFF
>TRBV28|TRBJ2-7|TRBD1|14|NA
TGTGCCAGCAGTTCCCGGACAGGGTCCTACGAGCAGTACTTC
CASSSRTGSYEQYF
>TRBV6-5|TRBJ2-1|NA|15|NA
TGTGCCAGCAGCCCCGGGGGAAGCGGCTACAATGAGCAGTTCTTC
CASSPGGSGYNEQFF
>TRBV11-2|TRBJ2-1|TRBD2|14|NA
TGTGCCAGCAGCTTAGCGGGAGGGGCCAATGAGCAGTTCTTC
CASSLAGGANEQFF
>TRBV4-1|TRBJ2-7|TRBD2|16|NA
TGCGCCAGCACCCCAAGGGTGACTAGCGGTTCCTACGAGCAGTACTTC
CASTPRVTSGSYEQYF
>TRBV27|TRBJ2-1|NA|16|NA
TGTGCCAGCAGTCCTCCCGTAGGGAACGCCTACAATGAGCAGTTCTTC
CASSPPVGNAYNEQFF
>TRBV18|TRBJ2-1|TRBD2|16|NA
TGTGCCAGCTCACCACCTACTAGCGGGAGTCAGGATGAGCAGTTCTTC
CASSPPTSGSQDEQFF
>TRBV6-6|TRBJ2-2|TRBD2|16|NA
TGTGCCAGCAGTTACGTTGGGACTAGATCCACCGGGGAGCTGTTTTTT
CASSYVGTRSTGELFF
>TRBV11-3|TRBJ2-3|NA|14|NA
TGTGCCAGCAGCTTAGGGGACAACACAGATACGCAGTATTTT
CASSLGDNTDTQYF
>TRBV4-1|TRBJ2-7|NA|17|once
TGCGCCAGCAGCCAAGTGACGCCCGCTCCGAATGAATACGAGCAGTACTTC
CASSQVTPAPNEYEQYF
>TRBV7-9|TRBJ2-1|TRBD1|18|NA
TGTGCCAGCAGTAAACGGACAGGGTCGGGTCGTGGATACAATGAGCAGTTCTTC
CASSKRTGSGRGYNEQFF
>TRBV6-6|TRBJ2-7|NA|15|NA
TGTGCCAGCAGCTCACCCGGGGGACCCCGTTACGAGCAGTACTTC
CASSSPGGPRYEQYF
>TRBV27|TRBJ2-7|TRBD1|15|NA
TGTGCCACCACAGCTCGAGGGACAGGCCACTACGAGCAGTACTTC
CATTARGTGHYEQYF
>TRBV5-1|TRBJ2-1|NA|16|NA
TGCGCCAGCAGCTTGGGGATCGGCAGCTCCTACAATGAGCAGTTCTTC
CASSLGIGSSYNEQFF
>TRBV5-6|TRBJ2-3|TRBD2|18|NA
TGTGCCAGCAGCTTTCTAGCGGGAGGGCCTGTAGAAACAGATACGCAGTATTTT
CASSFLAGGPVETDTQYF
>TRBV7-2|TRBJ1-4|NA|18|NA
TGTGCCAGCAGCTTAACCCCCATACGAGGCAGGCAAACTGAAAAACTGTTTTTT
CASSLTPIRGRQTEKLFF
>TRBV6-5|TRBJ2-1|NA|15|NA
TGTGCCAGCAGTTTTAGTCCTCAGACTTACAATGAGCAGTTCTTC
CASSFSPQTYNEQFF
>TRBV30|TRBJ2-7|NA|14|NA
TGTGCCTGGGCAACAGGGACCTTATCCTACGAGCAGTACTTC
CAWATGTLSYEQYF
>TRBV27|TRBJ2-7|NA|13|NA
TGTGCCAGCAGTTTAAAGGGCAGGGACGAGCAGTACTTC
CASSLKGRDEQYF
>TRBV19|TRBJ2-1|TRBD2|16|NA
TGTGCCAGTAGTATCATGGCTAGCGGGACTTACAATGAGCAGTTCTTC
CASSIMASGTYNEQFF
>TRBV9|TRBJ2-3|NA|12|NA
TGTGCCAGCAGCGCACCCGCAGATACGCAGTATTTT
CASSAPADTQYF
>TRBV30|TRBJ1-3|NA|16|NA
TGTGCCTGGATCTCTCCCGGGACACCTTGGGGAAACACCATATATTTT
CAWISPGTPWGNTIYF
>TRBV27|TRBJ1-2|TRBD1|16|few
TGTGCCAGCAGTCCAGCTCCGACAGGGAAAGGGAATGGCTACACCTTC
CASSPAPTGKGNGYTF
>TRBV4-1|TRBJ2-5|NA|15|NA
TGCGCCAGCAGCCAAGATCCAGGGGTTCAAGAGACCCAGTACTTC
CASSQDPGVQETQYF
>TRBV28|TRBJ2-7|NA|15|NA
TGTGCCAGCAGTTTATTTCTCTTGACCCGCTACGAGCAGTACTTC
CASSLFLLTRYEQYF
>TRBV27|TRBJ2-3|NA|15|NA
TGTGCCAGCAGTTTATTCGGGACTAGCACAGATACGCAGTATTTT
CASSLFGTSTDTQYF
>TRBV11-2|TRBJ1-3|TRBD1|17|NA
TGTGCCAGCAGCTTAGATCCGGGACAGGGCTCTGGAAACACCATATATTTT
CASSLDPGQGSGNTIYF
>TRBV6-4|TRBJ1-1|NA|14|NA
TGTGCCAGCAGTGACTCAATTTTCGGGGCTGAAGCTTTCTTT
CASSDSIFGAEAFF
>TRBV13|TRBJ2-1|NA|12|NA
TGTGCCAGCAGCCTGGATCCCGGGGAGCAGTTCTTC
CASSLDPGEQFF
>TRBV7-2|TRBJ2-1|TRBD2|15|NA
TGTGCCAGCAGCCTTCTAGCGGGAGGGCCCTATGAGCAGTTCTTC
CASSLLAGGPYEQFF
>TRBV7-9|TRBJ2-7|TRBD2|16|NA
TGTGCCAGCAGCTTACAAAGCGGGAGTCTCCCTAGGGAGCAGTACTTC
CASSLQSGSLPREQYF
>TRBV29-1|TRBJ1-1|NA|12|NA
TGCAGCGTTGAGGAGACGGGCACTGAAGCTTTCTTT
CSVEETGTEAFF
>TRBV7-9|TRBJ1-1|NA|11|NA
TGTGCCAGCAGCTTACTCACTGAAGCTTTCTTT
CASSLLTEAFF
>TRBV27|TRBJ2-7|TRBD1|14|NA
TGTGCCAGCTCCGCCGGGACAGGAGCCTACGAGCAGTACTTC
CASSAGTGAYEQYF
>TRBV9|TRBJ2-7|NA|14|NA
TGTGCCAGCAGCGGTCCTCGGGACTTCGACGAGCAGTACTTC
CASSGPRDFDEQYF
>TRBV7-7|TRBJ2-2|NA|15|NA
TGTGCCAGCAGCTTAGGGACCGGAAACACCGGGGAGCTGTTTTTT
CASSLGTGNTGELFF
>TRBV4-3|TRBJ2-5|NA|15|once
TGCGCCAGCAGCCAAGATGGGGACTCAGCAGAGACCCAGTACTTC
CASSQDGDSAETQYF
>TRBV27|TRBJ2-3|NA|15|NA
TGTGCCAGCAGCGGGTCCTTTGGGGGGACAGATACGCAGTATTTT
CASSGSFGGTDTQYF
>TRBV7-6|TRBJ2-3|TRBD1|16|NA
TGTGCCAGCAGCTTAGAGGGGGCCGGCGGCTCGCATACGCAGTATTTT
CASSLEGAGGSHTQYF
>TRBV7-3|TRBJ2-3|TRBD2|15|NA
TGTGCCAGCAGTTTTAGCGGGAGGGCAGCAGATACGCAGTATTTT
CASSFSGRAADTQYF
>TRBV27|TRBJ2-7|NA|17|NA
TGTGCCAGCAAACTCTTCACCGATAGCGGATACTCCTACGAGCAGTACTTC
CASKLFTDSGYSYEQYF
>TRBV9|TRBJ2-1|TRBD2|17|NA
TGTGCCAGCAGCCCCCGGGGGGGGACTAGCGGATACAATGAGCAGTTCTTC
CASSPRGGTSGYNEQFF
>TRBV7-9|TRBJ1-5|NA|13|NA
TGTGCCAGCAGCTTAGCCCTTGGGCAGCCCCAGCATTTT
CASSLALGQPQHF
>TRBV6-9|TRBJ1-2|NA|13|NA
TGTGCCAGCAGTTATTCGAGCTCCTATGGCTACACCTTC
CASSYSSSYGYTF
>TRBV7-9|TRBJ2-7|NA|14|NA
TGTGCCAGCAGGCGACCCGGCGGCTCCTACGAGCAGTACTTC
CASRRPGGSYEQYF